These 30 T cell receptor beta chains were sequenced from one sample in a study of cytomegalovirus exposure and HLA in healthy donors. The PCR ran on 60 Vbeta and 13 Jbeta primers. Assay: immunoSEQ multiplex PCR; the TCRdb copy retains only in-frame clones and omits some. The sample carries 100,000 to 150,000 clones, 75% to 85% recorded once. The sample taken for sequencing was PBMCs. The origin of the receptors is a middle-aged man in good health and CMV-seronegative.

The chain carries TRBV28 and TRBJ1-5; D call uncertain. This CDR3 is built from 12 residues. The germline gives CDR1 MDHEN, CDR2 SYDVKM. Between the trimmed V and J ends, which lost 4 bases and 4 bases, there was a span of 5 bases. CDR3 DNA: TGTGCCAGCAGTTACACAAATCAGCCCCAGCATTTT. Translating gives CASSYTNQPQHF.

The V gene is TRBV5-8, the J gene TRBJ2-6; maybe TRBD1 (6 bases). CDR1 and CDR2 from the germline V gene are SGHTS and YDEGEE. This CDR3 has 17 residues. V was pared by 0 bases and J by 4 bases, with 14 bases between. CDR3 residues: CASSLVVLQGGANVLTF. In DNA, the CDR3 is TGTGCCAGCAGCTTGGTGGTCCTCCAGGGGGGGGCCAACGTCCTGACTTTC.

On this clone: Additional DNA sequences in this sample encode the identical CDR3. This CDR3 reads CASSAGQGDTEAFF. Here the CDR3 DNA reads TGTGCCAGCAGCGCAGGACAGGGGGACACTGAAGCTTTCTTT. This chain uses TRBV7-9 with TRBJ1-1; 10 positions match TRBD1. Germline lookup yields CDR1 SEHNR and CDR2 FQNEAQ (reference sequence). CDR3 length: 14 residues. The V segment lost 5 bases and the J segment 3 bases; nucleotides outside the gene matches: 3. The variable domain in full, completed from reference TRBV7-9 and TRBJ1-1, reads DTGVSQNPRHKITKRGQNVTFRCDPISEHNRLYWYRQTLGQGPEFLTYFQNEAQLEKSRLLSDRFSAERPKGSFSTLEIQRTEQGDSAMYLCASSAGQGDTEAFFGQGTRLTVV.

The CDR3 region has the DNA TGTGCCAGCAGCGGGAAGTACACTGAAGCTTTCTTT. Protein: CASSGKYTEAFF. This chain joins TRBV28 and TRBJ1-1, with D unclear. The CDR3 has 12 residues. Germline-derived CDR1 and CDR2 are MDHEN and SYDVKM. V lost 6 bases and J lost 3, with 8 bases in between.

The chain couples TRBV6-6 to TRBJ2-5, with TRBD2 matching over 14 bases. The CDR3 length is 16 residues. Per the germline V gene, CDR1 is MNHNY and CDR2 is SVGAGI (reference sequence). With 6 bases clipped from V and 5 bases from J, the junction kept 8 bases outside the gene matches. In DNA form, the CDR3 reads TGTGCCAGCAGGCCGACTAGCGGGGGGGCTCGCGAGACCCAGTACTTC. It yields the protein CASRPTSGGARETQYF.

The chain recombines TRBV29-1 with TRBJ1-2, with D hard to call. CDR1 SQVTM and CDR2 ANQGSEA come from the germline V gene. CDR3 length: 13 residues. Trimming removed 6 bases at V and 2 bases at J, with 13 bases between. The CDR3 nucleotides read TGCAGCGTCCGGCCGGGAGGAAACTATGGCTACACCTTC. This sequence encodes CSVRPGGNYGYTF. The full variable domain, rest sourced from reference TRBV29-1 and TRBJ1-2, is SAVISQKPSRDICQRGTSLTIQCQVDSQVTMMFWYRQQPGQSLTLIATANQGSEATYESGFVIDKFPISRPNLTFSTLTVSNMSPEDSSIYLCSVRPGGNYGYTFGSGTRLTVV.

The chain recombines TRBV6-1 with TRBJ2-3; TRBD1 matches 8 bases. Germline values: CDR1 MNHNS, CDR2 SASEGT. The CDR3 has 15 residues. After removal of 8 bases from V and 0 bases from J, the junction contained 7 bases not matched to a gene. CDR3 coding DNA: TGTGCCAGCCTCCCGGACAGGGCCAGCACAGATACGCAGTATTTT. It yields the protein CASLPDRASTDTQYF.

DNA for the CDR3: TGTGCCTGGAGTGTGATGGCTGGCTACGAGCAGTACTTC. Its protein product is CAWSVMAGYEQYF. This rearrangement joins TRBV30 to TRBJ2-7; D is unresolved. Trimming shortened V by 0 bases and J by 3 bases, and 9 bases separated the two germline ends. The CDR3 extends over 13 amino acids. CDR1 GTSNPN and CDR2 SVGIG come from the germline V gene (reference sequence). Together with reference TRBV30 and TRBJ2-7, the CDR3 gives the full variable domain: SQTIHQWPATLVQPVGSPLSLECTVEGTSNPNLYWYRQAAGRGLQLLFYSVGIGQISSEVPQNLSASRPQDRQFILSSKKLLLSDSGFYLCAWSVMAGYEQYFGPGTRLTVT.

This sequence joins TRBV4-1 and TRBJ1-1; D not certain. The CDR3 runs to 18 residues. CDR1 is MGHRA and CDR2 is YSYEKL in the germline V gene. V dropped 7 bases and J dropped 4 bases, with 28 bases sitting between them. CDR3 DNA sequence: TGCGCCAGCACCCCGCGGAAGGGAGATATTGGGGTTATCACTGAAGCTTTCTTT. Its translation is CASTPRKGDIGVITEAFF.

This clone appeared once. Germline and junction disagree at one end, which may indicate a read error. This chain uses TRBV7-2 with TRBJ2-4; 9 bases map to TRBD1. The germline V gene has CDR1 SGHTA and CDR2 FQGNSA. This CDR3 is 13 amino acids long. CDR3 sequence (DNA): TGTGCCAGCAGCTTGGGACAGGGTCTTTTCCTCAACTTC. Its protein is CASSLGQGLFLNF. Together with reference TRBV7-2 and TRBJ2-4, the CDR3 gives the full variable domain: GAGVSQSPSNKVTEKGKDVELRCDPISGHTALYWYRQSLGQGLEFLIYFQGNSAPDKSGLPSDRFSAERTGGSVSTLTIQRTQQEDSAVYLCASSLGQGLFLNFGAGTRLSVL.

The chain is built from TRBV29-1 and TRBJ2-2; 9 bases fit TRBD2. Germline CDR1 and CDR2: SQVTM and ANQGSEA. Trimming removed 7 bases from V and 7 bases from J; junction bases left unmatched: 13. The CDR3 loop spans 15 amino acids. The CDR3 DNA reads as TGCAGCGCCGCAATAGCGGGAGCGGGAGGCGGGGAGCTGTTTTTT. Protein product: CSAAIAGAGGGELFF.

This chain joins TRBV28 and TRBJ1-2; no clear D. The CDR3 sequence is 14 residues long. The germline gives CDR1 MDHEN, CDR2 SYDVKM. The V end was cut by 7 bases, the J end by 4 bases, with 16 bases between. The DNA of the CDR3 is TGTGCCAGCAACTCAGGTGCCTCAATCTATGGCTACACCTTC. This sequence encodes CASNSGASIYGYTF.

This clone was observed a few times. The V gene is TRBV5-1, the J gene TRBJ2-1, with D maybe TRBD1 (6 bases). Trimming pared 0 bases from V and 9 bases from J, leaving 13 bases between. The germline CDR1 and CDR2 sequences are SGHRS and YFSETQ. This CDR3 spans 14 amino acids. This CDR3 is CASSLVLGGSEQFF. CDR3 DNA: TGCGCCAGCAGCTTGGTTTTAGGGGGAAGTGAGCAGTTCTTC.

This clone was observed a few times. The J gene is TRBJ2-3, the V gene TRBV2, with D maybe TRBD1 (7 bases). This CDR3 contains 13 residues. CDR1 is SNHLY, CDR2 FYNNEI, per germline. V was clipped by 5 bases and J by 3 bases, with 9 bases between them. The CDR3: CASSQGGTDTQYF. The CDR3 DNA sequence: TGTGCCAGCAGTCAGGGGGGAACAGATACGCAGTATTTT.

The chain uses TRBV7-9 and TRBJ2-5; 10 nucleotides line up with TRBD2. Germline V CDR1 and CDR2: SEHNR, FQNEAQ (reference sequence). CDR3 size: 15 residues. The trim removed 5 bases at V and 5 bases at J, leaving 8 bases unmatched. CDR3 sequence reads: CASSTGTSEGETQYF. CDR3 sequence (DNA): TGTGCCAGCAGCACCGGGACTAGCGAAGGGGAGACCCAGTACTTC.

This clone was seen just once. The V and J genes are TRBV15 and TRBJ2-7; 11 bases line up with TRBD1. Looked up from germline, CDR1 is LNHNV and CDR2 is YYDKDF (reference sequence). CDR3 size: 14 residues. V dropped 5 bases and J dropped 10; count of bases not matched to a gene: 10. This CDR3 is CATSFRDRGSTQYF. Written as DNA, the CDR3 is TGTGCCACCAGCTTCCGGGACAGGGGGTCCACCCAGTACTTC.

This sequence joins TRBV19 and TRBJ2-5, with unresolved D. The V gene lost 5 bases and the J gene lost 5 bases, with 9 bases spanning the gap. This CDR3 spans 12 amino acids. Germline V gene sequence: CDR1 LNHDA, CDR2 SQIVND (reference sequence). CDR3 in DNA: TGTGCCAGTAGTCCGGAACAGGAGACCCAGTACTTC. This sequence encodes CASSPEQETQYF.

The chain has TRBV10-2 and TRBJ1-5; D perhaps matches TRBD1 (5 bases). The CDR3 is 14 residues long. V dropped 2 bases and J dropped 7 bases, with 12 bases sitting between them. Germline lookup yields CDR1 WSHSY and CDR2 SAAADI. The CDR3 is CASSEGGVGQPQHF. The CDR3 DNA is TGCGCCAGCAGTGAGGGGGGGGTCGGGCAGCCCCAGCATTTT.

The rearrangement joins TRBV28 to TRBJ2-1; 11 bases fit TRBD2. The germline gives CDR1 MDHEN, CDR2 SYDVKM. The CDR3 runs to 16 residues. V dropped 5 bases and J dropped 4; count of bases not matched to a gene: 7. The CDR3 nucleotides read TGTGCCAGCAGTGTCATAACTAGCGGGAGTTACAATGAGCAGTTCTTC. The encoded protein is CASSVITSGSYNEQFF. The whole variable domain, filled in from reference TRBV28 and TRBJ2-1, reads DVKVTQSSRYLVKRTGEKVFLECVQDMDHENMFWYRQDPGLGLRLIYFSYDVKMKEKGDIPEGYSVSREKKERFSLILESASTNQTSMYLCASSVITSGSYNEQFFGPGTRLTVL.

The chain is built from TRBV5-6 and TRBJ2-7, with no clear D. The CDR3 extends over 13 amino acids. V lost 1 base to trimming and J lost 6 bases, with 11 bases between them. CDR1 is SGHDT, CDR2 YYEEEE, per germline. Written as DNA, the CDR3 is TGTGCCAGCAGCTTGATGCTTGCGGTCGAGCAGTACTTC. Translating gives CASSLMLAVEQYF.

The chain recombines TRBV5-1 with TRBJ2-7; possibly TRBD2 for D (6 bases). Germline CDR1 and CDR2: SGHRS and YFSETQ. Trimming left V 0 bases short and J 1 base short, with 8 bases between. This CDR3 contains 14 residues. The CDR3 is CASSLGGVSYEQYF. The CDR3 region has the DNA TGCGCCAGCAGCTTGGGGGGGGTATCCTACGAGCAGTACTTC.

J is TRBJ2-3 and V is TRBV6-4; 7 bases agree with TRBD2. Germline V gene sequence: CDR1 MRHNA, CDR2 SNTAGT. Losses at the gene ends were 2 bases for V and 2 bases for J; bases not matched to a gene: 4. The CDR3 totals 15 residues. The CDR3, as DNA: TGTGCCAGCAGTGACCAAGCGGGGAACACAGATACGCAGTATTTT. It codes for CASSDQAGNTDTQYF.

Here the CDR3 DNA reads TGTGCCAGCAGTGTCACAGGGGGCGCAAGGACCCAGTACTTC. Translated: CASSVTGGARTQYF. The chain recombines TRBV6-1 with TRBJ2-5; 9 positions agree with TRBD1. The CDR3 runs 14 residues. V lost 4 bases and J lost 7; bases outside the gene matches: 7. From germline, CDR1 is MNHNS and CDR2 SASEGT.

The V call is TRBV6-6, the J call TRBJ1-2; a possible D gene is TRBD1 (5 bases). CDR1 and CDR2 from the germline V gene are MNHNY and SVGAGI (reference sequence). The CDR3 totals 12 residues. Trimming took off 6 bases at V and 8 bases at J, with 13 bases between the two ends. The CDR3, as DNA: TGTGCCAGCAGGCCCTCGGGGGGGGGCTACACCTTC. Translation: CASRPSGGGYTF.

V and J are TRBV28 and TRBJ2-7; the match to TRBD1 covers 9 bases. V lost 6 bases to trimming and J lost 2 bases; unmatched junction nucleotides: 8. Germline V gene data show CDR1 as MDHEN and CDR2 as SYDVKM. The CDR3 runs to 15 residues. CDR3 in DNA: TGTGCCAGCAGGAAAGGACAGGGGAATACCTACGAGCAGTACTTC. Translating it yields CASRKGQGNTYEQYF.

The chain links TRBV19 to TRBJ2-1; D unresolved. The CDR3 has 14 residues. Between the trimmed V and J ends, which lost 5 bases and 6 bases, there was a span of 14 bases. CDR1 is LNHDA, CDR2 SQIVND, per germline (reference sequence). The CDR3 sequence: CASSSQDWVNEQFF. The DNA for the CDR3 is TGTGCCAGTAGTTCCCAAGACTGGGTCAATGAGCAGTTCTTC.

This sequence joins TRBV9 and TRBJ1-2; TRBD1 matches 7 bases. The germline V gene encodes CDR1 SGDLS and CDR2 YYNGEE. The CDR3 is 15 residues long. V lost 0 bases and J lost 5; bases outside the gene matches: 7. The CDR3: CASSVDPDRNYGYTF. In DNA form, the CDR3 reads TGTGCCAGCAGCGTAGACCCGGACAGGAATTATGGCTACACCTTC.

The rearrangement joins TRBV10-3 to TRBJ2-1, with D perhaps matching TRBD1 (6 bases). The CDR3 consists of 11 residues. Germline CDR1 and CDR2: ENHRY and SYGVKD. V lost 11 bases and J 7 bases, leaving 12 bases between the germline ends. The CDR3 DNA reads TGTGCCTCACAGGGTGGAAATGAGCAGTTCTTC. Its translation is CASQGGNEQFF.

The chain has TRBV28 and TRBJ2-1; 8 bases agree with TRBD2. Looked up from germline, CDR1 is MDHEN and CDR2 is SYDVKM. The ends lost 8 bases at V and 5 bases at J; junction bases unmatched: 14. This CDR3 is 16 amino acids long. CDR3 DNA: TGTGCCAGCTATCCCTCCGCGGGAGGAGGGGACAATGAGCAGTTCTTC. This codes for CASYPSAGGGDNEQFF.

The V and J genes are TRBV30 and TRBJ2-5, with D uncertain. Deletions cut 0 bases from V and 1 base from J, with 6 bases between. The CDR3 spans 13 residues. From germline, CDR1 is GTSNPN and CDR2 SVGIG (reference sequence). In nucleotides, the CDR3 is TGTGCCTGGAGTGTACGGGTCCAAGAGACCCAGTACTTC. Its protein is CAWSVRVQETQYF.